One sample yielded the 31 T cell receptor beta chains listed below, sequenced in a study of CD4 T cells in relation to SARS-CoV-2 and coronaviruses. Repertoires were generated with immunoSEQ multiplex PCR, while TCRdb's copy carries only in-frame clones and drops some. Of 65,000 or so clones in the sample, about 95% were seen once. Before the COVID-19 pandemic, during about 2010-2018, CD4+ T cells were taken from unexposed donors. Sequenced material: naive CD4+ T cells from PBMCs. As to subset: naive CD4+ T cells isolated by negative enrichment. These TCRs come from a human donor in good health.

This rearrangement joins TRBV6-1 to TRBJ1-2, with TRBD1 as a possible D gene (6 bases). CDR1 and CDR2 (germline): MNHNS, SASEGT. The CDR3 extends over 16 amino acids. Trimming took 6 bases from V and 4 from J, leaving 21 bases between them. The CDR3 DNA reads TGTGCCAGCAGGGAAAACCGGCGGACAGCCTCCTATGGCTACACCTTC. Amino acids: CASRENRRTASYGYTF.

The genes are TRBV28 and TRBJ2-1; D uncertain. The CDR3 runs to 14 residues. Trimming pared 5 bases from V and 2 bases from J, leaving 10 bases between. Per germline, CDR1 MDHEN and CDR2 SYDVKM. For the CDR3, the DNA is TGTGCCAGCAGTAAGACGCGCCCCTACAATGAGCAGTTCTTC. This translates into CASSKTRPYNEQFF.

The chain uses TRBV5-1 and TRBJ2-1, with 7 nucleotides matching TRBD2. The J segment lost 9 bases and the V segment lost 2 bases, leaving 14 bases of the junction unmatched. The CDR3 is made up of 16 amino acids. The germline CDR1 and CDR2 sequences are SGHRS and YFSETQ. CDR3 nucleotide sequence: TGCGCCAGCAGCTTCGGGAGCGGGGTGAGCGAGGGTGAGCAGTTCTTC. Its translation: CASSFGSGVSEGEQFF.

The rearrangement joins TRBV28 to TRBJ2-3; TRBD2 matches at 8 bases. Germline CDR1 and CDR2: MDHEN and SYDVKM. The CDR3 totals 17 residues. The V and J ends lost 2 bases and 3 bases, in that order; junction bases with no gene match: 10. CDR3 nucleotides: TGTGCCAGCAGTTTAGTAGCGGGACCTGGCGGGACAGATACGCAGTATTTT. It specifies CASSLVAGPGGTDTQYF.

The rearrangement uses TRBV3-1 (or the pseudogene TRBV3-2) and TRBJ2-5; 8 nucleotides agree with TRBD2. V shed 3 bases, J shed 5 bases, and the junction held 26 bases outside the gene matches. The CDR3 covers 21 residues. Germline loops: CDR1 LGHDT, CDR2 YNNKEL (reference sequence). CDR3 region: CASSHAERGGITSGPRETQYF. CDR3 DNA: TGTGCCAGCAGCCATGCCGAAAGGGGGGGCATCACTAGCGGTCCTAGGGAGACCCAGTACTTC.

This clone has a handful of counts. The chain uses TRBV5-6 and TRBJ2-2; unclear D gene. This CDR3 comprises 14 residues. Per the germline V gene, CDR1 is SGHDT and CDR2 is YYEEEE. Deletions cut 0 bases from V and 6 bases from J, with 9 bases between. The CDR3 sequence: CASSLGVRPGELFF. For the CDR3, the DNA is TGTGCCAGCAGCTTGGGGGTTCGGCCCGGGGAGCTGTTTTTT. The full variable domain, rest sourced from reference TRBV5-6 and TRBJ2-2, is DAGVTQSPTHLIKTRGQQVTLRCSPKSGHDTVSWYQQALGQGPQFIFQYYEEEERQRGNFPDRFSGHQFPNYSSELNVNALLLGDSALYLCASSLGVRPGELFFGEGSRLTVL.

This clone was counted a few times. The rearrangement joins TRBV6-4 to TRBJ1-1; D gene unclear. The CDR3 extends over 14 amino acids. Germline V CDR1 and CDR2: MRHNA, SNTAGT. The V end lost 8 bases, the J end lost 5 bases, and 18 bases lay between the germline ends. This chain's CDR3 is CASVVGVAGTEAFF. The CDR3 DNA is TGTGCCAGCGTGGTTGGGGTGGCGGGGACTGAAGCTTTCTTT.

The chain employs TRBV2 and TRBJ2-7; D is possibly TRBD2 (5 bases). The V and J ends lost 3 bases and 6 bases respectively, with 18 bases between them. There are 15 residues in the CDR3. Germline-derived CDR1 and CDR2 are SNHLY and FYNNEI. The CDR3 sequence is CASSEVQGGLGEQYF. For the CDR3, the DNA is TGTGCCAGCAGTGAGGTGCAAGGAGGCCTAGGCGAGCAGTACTTC.

The gene calls are TRBV28 and TRBJ2-7, with 7 bases matching TRBD1. The CDR3 spans 15 residues. Trimming took 4 bases from V and 4 from J; bases not matched to a gene: 10. Germline lookup yields CDR1 MDHEN and CDR2 SYDVKM. CDR3 coding DNA: TGTGCCAGCAGTTCGCAGGGGGTAGGGAAATACGAGCAGTACTTC. Translation: CASSSQGVGKYEQYF.

V is TRBV7-2 and J is TRBJ1-5, with TRBD1 as a possible D gene (6 bases). There are 15 residues in the CDR3. Trimming removed 5 bases from V and 4 bases from J, with 15 bases in between. Germline loops: CDR1 SGHTA, CDR2 FQGNSA. The CDR3 sequence: CASSLFSGENQPQHF. The CDR3 DNA follows: TGTGCCAGCAGCCTATTTTCAGGGGAAAATCAGCCCCAGCATTTT.

This chain joins TRBV2 and TRBJ1-6, with D unclear. The V end lost 8 bases, the J end lost 5 bases, and 16 bases lay between the germline ends. The CDR3 covers 15 residues. Germline V gives CDR1 SNHLY, CDR2 FYNNEI. The CDR3 loop is CASRRAGVDNSPLHF. DNA for the CDR3: TGTGCCAGCCGTCGGGCAGGAGTGGATAATTCACCCCTCCACTTT. Supplemented by reference TRBV2 and TRBJ1-6, the full variable domain reads EPEVTQTPSHQVTQMGQEVILRCVPISNHLYFYWYRQILGQKVEFLVSFYNNEISEKSEIFDDQFSVERPDGSNFTLKIRSTKLEDSAMYFCASRRAGVDNSPLHFGNGTRLTVT.

The chain recombines TRBV12-3 or TRBV12-4 with TRBJ2-5; D is ambiguous. V lost 3 bases, J lost 4 bases, and 3 bases lay in between. The CDR3 contains 11 residues. The CDR3: CASSFVETQYF. The CDR3 coding sequence is TGTGCCAGCAGTTTTGTAGAGACCCAGTACTTC.

The chain recombines TRBV27 with TRBJ2-6, with D possibly being TRBD1 (5 bases). Germline lookup yields CDR1 MNHEY and CDR2 SMNVEV (reference sequence). Trimming left V 3 bases short and J 0 bases short, with 12 bases between. The CDR3 is 17 amino acids. The DNA for the CDR3 is TGTGCCAGCAGTTTGGGGCAGCCATACTCTGGGGCCAACGTCCTGACTTTC. Residues: CASSLGQPYSGANVLTF.

The J gene is TRBJ1-2, the V gene TRBV28, with 7 bases aligning to TRBD1. CDR1 and CDR2 (germline): MDHEN, SYDVKM. After removal of 5 bases from V and 4 bases from J, the junction contained 4 bases not matched to a gene. The CDR3 runs 13 residues. The CDR3 DNA sequence: TGTGCCAGCAGTACGACAGGGTCCTATGGCTACACCTTC. Encoded protein: CASSTTGSYGYTF.

This chain connects TRBV5-1 to TRBJ1-1; D is possibly TRBD1 (6 bases). V was cut by 3 bases and J by 0 bases, with 12 bases left in between. Germline V gives CDR1 SGHRS, CDR2 YFSETQ. CDR3 length: 15 amino acids. The CDR3 loop reads CASSSGGQMNTEAFF. The CDR3 bases are TGCGCCAGCAGCTCCGGGGGCCAGATGAACACTGAAGCTTTCTTT.

The rearrangement links TRBV28 to TRBJ2-5, with TRBD1 identical over 9 bases. V lost 7 bases, J lost 7 bases, and 10 bases stayed unmatched. Germline lookup yields CDR1 MDHEN and CDR2 SYDVKM. The CDR3 consists of 14 residues. CDR3 amino acids: CASIIGTGQGTQYF. CDR3 DNA: TGTGCCAGCATCATCGGGACAGGGCAGGGGACCCAGTACTTC.

The chain links TRBV5-4 to TRBJ2-5, with a possible D match to TRBD2 (5 bases). Germline lookup yields CDR1 SGHNT and CDR2 YYREEE (reference sequence). The CDR3 is 13 amino acids. Trimming left V 5 bases short and J 3 bases short, with 11 bases between. The CDR3 nucleotides read TGTGCCAGCAGTTCTGACGGGGAAGAGACCCAGTACTTC. Its translation: CASSSDGEETQYF.

The chain carries TRBV2 and TRBJ2-1, with D perhaps TRBD2 (6 bases). In germline, CDR1 is SNHLY, CDR2 FYNNEI. There are 14 residues in the CDR3. Trimming cost V 7 bases and J 3 bases, with 13 bases left between them. This CDR3 reads CASIRDWSYNEQFF. The DNA for the CDR3 is TGTGCCAGCATCCGGGACTGGAGCTACAATGAGCAGTTCTTC. Filled out from reference TRBV2 and TRBJ2-1, the complete variable domain reads EPEVTQTPSHQVTQMGQEVILRCVPISNHLYFYWYRQILGQKVEFLVSFYNNEISEKSEIFDDQFSVERPDGSNFTLKIRSTKLEDSAMYFCASIRDWSYNEQFFGPGTRLTVL.

The rearrangement links TRBV28 to TRBJ2-7, with 8 positions matching TRBD2. Losses at the gene ends were 5 bases for V and 4 bases for J; bases not matched to a gene: 4. Germline V gene sequence: CDR1 MDHEN, CDR2 SYDVKM. The CDR3 length is 13 residues. CDR3 in amino acids: CASSAGGWYEQYF. Here the CDR3 DNA reads TGTGCCAGCAGTGCGGGGGGCTGGTACGAGCAGTACTTC. The full variable domain, its missing parts supplied by reference TRBV28 and TRBJ2-7, is DVKVTQSSRYLVKRTGEKVFLECVQDMDHENMFWYRQDPGLGLRLIYFSYDVKMKEKGDIPEGYSVSREKKERFSLILESASTNQTSMYLCASSAGGWYEQYFGPGTRLTVT.

The V and J genes are TRBV9 and TRBJ2-1; 13 bases are shared with TRBD2. This CDR3 is built from 19 residues. Germline-derived CDR1 and CDR2 are SGDLS and YYNGEE. J lost 2 bases, V lost 4 bases, and 12 bases had no gene match. In DNA form, the CDR3 reads TGTGCCAGCAGCACGAGGGCGGGGGGGACTAGCGGGACCTACAATGAGCAGTTCTTC. Translating it yields CASSTRAGGTSGTYNEQFF.

The rearrangement joins TRBV7-9 to TRBJ2-2; TRBD2 matches at 10 bases. Germline V lookup: CDR1 SEHNR, CDR2 FQNEAQ (reference sequence). This CDR3 is built from 16 residues. V trimming: 5 bases; J trimming: 0 bases; junction bases outside the gene matches: 3. CDR3 nucleotide sequence: TGTGCCAGCAGCCCTAGCGGGAGCTCGAACACCGGGGAGCTGTTTTTT. This gives the protein CASSPSGSSNTGELFF.

The rearrangement links TRBV7-3 to TRBJ2-5; D might be TRBD1 (5 bases). V was trimmed by 2 bases and J by 2 bases, leaving 6 bases between them. This CDR3 is 13 amino acids long. Germline loops: CDR1 SGHTA, CDR2 FQGTGA. CDR3 DNA: TGTGCCAGCAGCTTAGGACAACAAGAGACCCAGTACTTC. Encoded protein: CASSLGQQETQYF.

The V gene is TRBV14, the J gene TRBJ1-3; no reliable D call. CDR1 is SGHDN and CDR2 is FVKESK in the germline V gene. The CDR3 spans 14 residues. V lost 2 bases to trimming and J lost 1 base, with 6 bases between them. CDR3 DNA: TGTGCCAGCAGCCAACTTTTGTCTGGAAACACCATATATTTT. It encodes CASSQLLSGNTIYF.

The chain uses TRBV27 and TRBJ2-7; 14 positions agree with TRBD2. Germline V gene data show CDR1 as MNHEY and CDR2 as SMNVEV (reference sequence). The V and J ends lost 5 bases and 1 base, in that order; junction bases with no gene match: 13. This CDR3 has 19 residues. The CDR3 region is CASSPPVGLAGAISYEQYF. The DNA for the CDR3 is TGTGCCAGCAGTCCCCCAGTGGGACTAGCGGGAGCAATATCCTACGAGCAGTACTTC.

The chain is built from TRBV28 and TRBJ1-6; possibly TRBD1 for D (5 bases). The CDR3 is 14 residues long. Germline lookup yields CDR1 MDHEN and CDR2 SYDVKM. V gave up 6 bases and J gave up 10 bases, with 16 bases separating them. CDR3 bases: TGTGCCAGCAGCGCACAGGTTAGGAACTCACCCCTCCACTTT. Its protein is CASSAQVRNSPLHF.

The chain employs TRBV18 and TRBJ2-2; a weak D match, TRBD2 (6 bases). The CDR3 consists of 16 residues. Trimming cost V 5 bases and J 5 bases, with 18 bases left between them. Germline V gene lookup returns CDR1 KGHSH and CDR2 LQKENI. Here the CDR3 DNA reads TGTGCCAGCTCATCCGGGACTTATTCGGGGACCGGGGAGCTGTTTTTT. The encoded protein is CASSSGTYSGTGELFF.

Comments on this clone: Different DNA sequences within this sample yield the same CDR3. V is TRBV11-2 and J is TRBJ2-2; D uncertain. This CDR3 has 12 amino acids. CDR1 is SGHAT and CDR2 is FQNNGV in the germline V gene. V was shortened by 5 bases and J by 2 bases, with 3 bases between the two germline ends. CDR3 sequence reads: CASSLNTGELFF. In DNA form, the CDR3 reads TGTGCCAGCAGCCTAAACACCGGGGAGCTGTTTTTT.

This clone was found once. The chain joins TRBV5-1 to TRBJ2-2; TRBD1 is a possible D gene (6 bases). V was shortened by 4 bases and J by 1 base, with 8 bases between the two germline ends. Germline CDR1 reads SGHRS; CDR2 reads YFSETQ. The CDR3 loop spans 14 amino acids. The CDR3 DNA is TGCGCCAGCAGCCGGACAGTGAACACCGGGGAGCTGTTTTTT. It specifies CASSRTVNTGELFF. The full variable domain, rest sourced from reference TRBV5-1 and TRBJ2-2, is KAGVTQTPRYLIKTRGQQVTLSCSPISGHRSVSWYQQTPGQGLQFLFEYFSETQRNKGNFPGRFSGRQFSNSRSEMNVSTLELGDSALYLCASSRTVNTGELFFGEGSRLTVL.

The V and J genes are TRBV2 and TRBJ1-4, with D perhaps TRBD1 (5 bases). Between the trimmed V and J ends, which lost 7 bases and 8 bases, there was a span of 20 bases. Germline CDR1 is SNHLY and CDR2 is FYNNEI. There are 15 residues in the CDR3. In nucleotides, the CDR3 is TGTGCCAGCACCCCCGACAGAAGGTCCGACGAAAAACTGTTTTTT. Protein: CASTPDRRSDEKLFF.

This clone appeared a single time. V is TRBV5-1 and J is TRBJ2-7; tentatively, D is TRBD2 (5 bases). Trimming removed 3 bases from V and 4 bases from J, with 14 bases in between. The CDR3 sequence is 14 residues long. CDR1 is SGHRS, CDR2 YFSETQ, per germline. CDR3 amino acids: CASSSLDSKYEQYF. CDR3 sequence (DNA): TGCGCCAGCAGCTCGCTGGACTCTAAATACGAGCAGTACTTC.

V and J are TRBV7-2 and TRBJ1-5; no clear D. The CDR3 spans 17 residues. In germline, CDR1 is SGHTA, CDR2 FQGNSA. The V end lost 2 bases, the J end lost 1 base, and 15 bases lay between the germline ends. CDR3 protein: CASSLSGGRRSNQPQHF. The CDR3 DNA reads as TGTGCCAGCAGCTTAAGTGGAGGGCGTAGGAGCAATCAGCCCCAGCATTTT.